Presented here are 12 T cell receptor beta chains from one specimen sequenced in a study of blood T cell repertoires in COVID-19. Measured with immunoSEQ multiplex PCR; TCRdb has only the in-frame clones, and not every one. Of around 120,000 clones in the sample, 80% to 90% are singletons; the top ten hold about 34%. Specimen: peripheral blood. These receptors were obtained from a woman of 80 years or more with acute or convalescent COVID-19.

The chain combines TRBV18 with TRBJ2-7; D might be TRBD2 (5 bases). This CDR3 comprises 15 residues. The germline CDR1 and CDR2 sequences are KGHSH and LQKENI. Trimming removed 4 bases from V and 0 bases from J, with 13 bases in between. The CDR3 sequence: CASSQASGNSYEQYF. The CDR3 region has the DNA TGTGCCAGCTCACAAGCCAGCGGCAACTCCTACGAGCAGTACTTC.

CDR3 in DNA: TGTGCCAGCAGTGACCCCAGACAGGGGCAAGCCTATAATTCACCCCTCCACTTT. Translated, it gives CASSDPRQGQAYNSPLHF. The rearrangement joins TRBV2 to TRBJ1-6, with TRBD1 identical over 8 bases. V trimming: 3 bases; J trimming: 2 bases; junction bases outside the gene matches: 9. CDR3 length equals 18 residues. Germline values: CDR1 SNHLY, CDR2 FYNNEI.

The chain has TRBV27 and TRBJ1-2, with a possible D match to TRBD1 (5 bases). The CDR3 length is 14 residues. The germline V and J ends were trimmed by 5 bases and 6 bases, with 16 bases remaining between them. Germline V gives CDR1 MNHEY, CDR2 SMNVEV (reference sequence). CDR3 region: CASSLITGGNGYTF. CDR3 DNA: TGTGCCAGCAGTCTGATAACGGGGGGAAATGGCTACACCTTC.

The genes are TRBV5-1 and TRBJ2-5; maybe TRBD2 (7 bases). V was shortened by 2 bases and J by 4 bases, with 12 bases between the two germline ends. The CDR3 totals 14 residues. The germline CDR1 and CDR2 sequences are SGHRS and YFSETQ. The CDR3 nucleotides are TGCGCCAGCAGCTTTGGGGGGGCGTCAGAGACCCAGTACTTC. Its protein product is CASSFGGASETQYF.

The rearrangement joins TRBV7-8 to TRBJ1-6; TRBD1 might be the D (6 bases). V was clipped by 2 bases and J by 14 bases, with 25 bases between them. In germline, CDR1 is SGHVS, CDR2 FQNEAQ. CDR3 length equals 17 residues. The CDR3 region is CASSLRLSSRGEGALHF. CDR3 DNA: TGTGCCAGCAGCTTACGTTTAAGTTCGAGGGGGGAGGGGGCCCTCCACTTT.

This chain links TRBV9 with TRBJ2-1; D is perhaps TRBD2 (5 bases). Germline loops: CDR1 SGDLS, CDR2 YYNGEE. CDR3 length: 14 amino acids. The V end was cut by 3 bases, the J end by 7 bases, with 14 bases between. CDR3 nucleotides: TGTGCCAGCAGCGAGGAGGAGATAGGTAATGAGCAGTTCTTC. This gives the protein CASSEEEIGNEQFF.

The sample holds one count of this clone. J is TRBJ2-5 and V is TRBV15; D may be TRBD1 (5 bases). Germline V gives CDR1 LNHNV, CDR2 YYDKDF (reference sequence). V lost 0 bases and J lost 0, with 17 bases in between. CDR3 length: 18 residues. The CDR3 nucleotides are TGTGCCACCAGCAGAGAGCCCCGACAGACACCGTACCAAGAGACCCAGTACTTC. The encoded protein is CATSREPRQTPYQETQYF.

The chain links TRBV25-1 to TRBJ2-7; the match to TRBD2 covers 7 bases. CDR3 length: 16 amino acids. Per germline, CDR1 MGHDK and CDR2 SYGVNS. Trimming at V came to 2 bases and at J to 4 bases, leaving 11 bases not matched to a gene. The CDR3 spells CASSEGGHSGLYEQYF. CDR3 bases: TGTGCCAGCAGTGAAGGAGGCCATAGCGGGTTATACGAGCAGTACTTC.

This sequence joins TRBV5-8 and TRBJ2-1; 11 bases map to TRBD2. V dropped 6 bases and J dropped 5; count of bases not matched to a gene: 7. Germline V gene sequence: CDR1 SGHTS, CDR2 YDEGEE. This CDR3 is 15 amino acids long. The CDR3 spells CASTSGTSGHNEQFF. The CDR3 region has the DNA TGTGCCAGCACCAGTGGGACTAGCGGTCACAATGAGCAGTTCTTC.

This rearrangement joins TRBV25-1 to TRBJ1-6; no clear D. CDR1 MGHDK and CDR2 SYGVNS come from the germline V gene. Trimming removed 3 bases at V and 8 bases at J, with 14 bases between. The CDR3 length is 15 residues. Here the CDR3 reads CASSDPLVFDSPLHF. CDR3 sequence (DNA): TGTGCCAGCAGTGACCCCCTTGTTTTCGATTCACCCCTCCACTTT.

This clone was counted a single time. The chain couples TRBV7-2 to TRBJ1-2; 7 bases line up with TRBD1. CDR1 is SGHTA, CDR2 FQGNSA, per germline. J was trimmed by 4 bases and V by 5 bases; bases with no gene match: 4. The CDR3 sequence is 13 residues long. CDR3 nucleotides: TGTGCCAGCAGCCGGGACAGCCTCTATGGCTACACCTTC. Amino acid sequence: CASSRDSLYGYTF.

The J gene is TRBJ2-7, the V gene TRBV7-2, with D possibly TRBD2 on 5 matching bases. Trimming took 3 bases from V and 4 from J, leaving 7 bases between them. Germline V CDR1 and CDR2: SGHTA, FQGNSA. The CDR3 runs 12 residues. CDR3 nucleotides: TGTGCCAGCAGCTTTTGGGAGTACGAGCAGTACTTC. Translated: CASSFWEYEQYF. The variable domain in full, with the rest retrieved from reference TRBV7-2 and TRBJ2-7, is GAGVSQSPSNKVTEKGKDVELRCDPISGHTALYWYRQSLGQGLEFLIYFQGNSAPDKSGLPSDRFSAERTGGSVSTLTIQRTQQEDSAVYLCASSFWEYEQYFGPGTRLTVT.